One sample yielded the 13 T cell receptor beta chains listed below, sequenced in a study of T-cell memory formation after mild COVID-19. TCRdb re-called the 5' RACE reads through MiXCR, storing one row per CDR3 protein. The repertoire consists of 560,000 or so distinct CDR3 sequences, with around a sixth occurring once and the leading ten covering about 8.1%. The material sequenced was PBMCs or a T cell subset sorted from them (not recorded which). The receptors stem from an adult woman who had mild COVID-19 (a few samples of this study predate the infection). Cell type and time point are not known.

The chain joins TRBV4-1 to TRBJ2-7, with 9 bases lining up with TRBD2. Germline assignment: CDR1 MGHRA and CDR2 YSYEKL. The ends lost 4 bases at V and 4 bases at J; junction bases unmatched: 14. This CDR3 has 17 amino acids. The CDR3 region has the DNA TGCGCCAGCAGCCCACGCGCCCCGCGGGGGGGCCTATACGAGCAGTACTTC. Its protein product is CASSPRAPRGGLYEQYF.

This clonotype has more than one count but fewer than ten. The chain recombines TRBV3-1 with TRBJ1-2; 10 bases agree with TRBD1. Germline V gene sequence: CDR1 LGHDT, CDR2 YNNKEL (reference sequence). Germline trimming cut 5 bases from V and 8 bases from J; bases unmatched to any gene: 8. The CDR3 is made up of 14 amino acids. For the CDR3, the DNA is TGTGCCAGCAGCGCCCGACAGGGGGCGAGGGGCTACACCTTC. This sequence encodes CASSARQGARGYTF.

This chain links TRBV20-1 with TRBJ1-4; no clear D gene. CDR1 DFQATT and CDR2 SNEGSKA come from the germline V gene (reference sequence). The CDR3 has 15 residues. V was shortened by 1 base and J by 0 bases, with 9 bases between the two germline ends. Here the CDR3 reads CSARAGRSTNEKLFF. The CDR3 DNA is TGCAGTGCTAGAGCGGGGAGATCAACTAATGAAAAACTGTTTTTT.

This chain links TRBV27 with TRBJ2-3; perhaps TRBD2 as D (5 bases). Germline V lookup: CDR1 MNHEY, CDR2 SMNVEV (reference sequence). This CDR3 spans 14 amino acids. V lost 2 bases and J lost 6, with 12 bases in between. Here the CDR3 reads CASSLVSSGDTQYF. The CDR3 coding sequence is TGTGCCAGCAGTTTAGTCAGCTCGGGGGATACGCAGTATTTT.

The table lists this clonotype with a few counts. CDR3 loop: CASSGTSESYNEQFF. The CDR3 region has the DNA TGTGCCAGCAGCGGGACTAGCGAATCCTACAATGAGCAGTTCTTC. J is TRBJ2-1 and V is TRBV12-3 or TRBV12-4; 10 nucleotides align to TRBD2. With V trimmed by 6 bases and J by 1 base, 3 bases remained unmatched. The CDR3 consists of 15 residues.

This chain uses TRBV30 with TRBJ1-1, with unresolved D. CDR1 and CDR2 from the germline V gene are GTSNPN and SVGIG (reference sequence). V shed 3 bases and J shed 0 bases, with 8 bases lying between them. This CDR3 has 13 residues. The CDR3 protein is CAWSPDMNTEAFF. CDR3 DNA sequence: TGTGCCTGGAGCCCAGACATGAACACTGAAGCTTTCTTT.

The chain couples TRBV7-3 to TRBJ2-1; 10 bases align to TRBD1. Trimming took 3 bases from V and 9 from J; bases not matched to a gene: 5. The germline CDR1 and CDR2 sequences are SGHTA and FQGTGA. The CDR3 spans 14 residues. CDR3 loop: CASSFGQGVGEQFF. The CDR3 region has the DNA TGTGCCAGCAGCTTCGGACAGGGGGTAGGTGAGCAGTTCTTC.

Only a few counts were recorded for this clonotype. V is TRBV12-3 or TRBV12-4 and J is TRBJ1-5; a possible D gene is TRBD1 (5 bases). The ends were cut back, 7 bases at V and 6 bases at J, with 13 bases in the middle. The CDR3 is 13 amino acids. CDR3 region: CASKLGVLQPQHF. The CDR3 coding sequence is TGTGCCAGCAAGCTAGGGGTGCTTCAGCCCCAGCATTTT.

The V call is TRBV20-1, the J call TRBJ1-2; TRBD1 matches 9 bases. From germline, CDR1 is DFQATT and CDR2 SNEGSKA (reference sequence). The CDR3 has 16 residues. J was trimmed by 0 bases and V by 5 bases; bases with no gene match: 10. CDR3 sequence (DNA): TGCAGTGCTGGATCGGGGACAGGGATATCTAACTATGGCTACACCTTC. Protein: CSAGSGTGISNYGYTF.

This clonotype was seen only a few times. This chain uses TRBV5-1 with TRBJ1-1; the D gene is possibly TRBD1 (5 bases). Trimming removed 4 bases at V and 6 bases at J, with 16 bases between. Germline assignment: CDR1 SGHRS and CDR2 YFSETQ. CDR3 size: 14 residues. The CDR3 region is CASSPGPLMAEAFF. In DNA, the CDR3 is TGCGCCAGCAGCCCGGGACCGCTGATGGCTGAAGCTTTCTTT.

This chain's CDR3 is CATSSQGAGDYNEQFF. For the CDR3, the DNA is TGTGCCACCAGTTCCCAGGGGGCCGGGGATTACAATGAGCAGTTCTTC. The chain couples TRBV24-1 to TRBJ2-1; 8 bases line up with TRBD1. V was pared by 6 bases and J by 4 bases, with 10 bases of the junction left unmatched. Germline V CDR1 and CDR2: KGHDR, SFDVKD. The CDR3 is made up of 16 amino acids.

This clonotype was observed a few times. V usage is TRBV5-1 and J usage is TRBJ2-4, with a weak D call TRBD2 (5 bases). Trimming removed 4 bases from V and 10 bases from J, with 21 bases in between. The CDR3 is 15 residues long. Germline V gene data show CDR1 as SGHRS and CDR2 as YFSETQ. The CDR3, as DNA: TGCGCCAGCAGCCTAGAACCTGAACCCCGAGGGATTCAGTACTTC. Its translation: CASSLEPEPRGIQYF.

The CDR3 coding sequence is TGCAGCGTGAGGTCGAGGGGGTCGAACACTGAAGCTTTCTTT. It yields the protein CSVRSRGSNTEAFF. The chain carries TRBV29-1 and TRBJ1-1; D possibly corresponds to TRBD1 (6 bases). The CDR3 sequence is 14 residues long. Germline CDR1 SQVTM, CDR2 ANQGSEA. The germline V and J ends were trimmed by 6 bases and 1 base, with 15 bases remaining between them.